These 13 T cell receptor beta chains were all obtained from the same sample, sequenced in a study of shared clonotypes between healthy human individuals. The table came from immunoSEQ multiplex PCR; TCRdb's copy has only in-frame clones and leaves some out. The sample has about 1.5 million clones; roughly 97% are singletons. The specimen sequenced was naive CD4+ T cells sorted from blood. As for subset: CD45RA+ positively selected. These receptor sequences come from a man aged 25 to 40 in good health.

The chain combines TRBV5-1 with TRBJ2-7; TRBD2 agrees at 15 bases. Germline V gene sequence: CDR1 SGHRS, CDR2 YFSETQ. The CDR3 has 18 amino acids. Trimming took 4 bases from V and 6 from J; bases not matched to a gene: 14. DNA for the CDR3: TGCGCCAGCAGCCCTTGGACTAGCGGGAGGGCCAGCCGAGCCGAGCAGTACTTC. This encodes CASSPWTSGRASRAEQYF. Looking up the rest from reference TRBV5-1 and TRBJ2-7 gives the full variable domain: KAGVTQTPRYLIKTRGQQVTLSCSPISGHRSVSWYQQTPGQGLQFLFEYFSETQRNKGNFPGRFSGRQFSNSRSEMNVSTLELGDSALYLCASSPWTSGRASRAEQYFGPGTRLTVT.

As to this clone: The sample carries other DNA sequences with the same CDR3. The chain links TRBV5-1 to TRBJ1-2, with D hard to call. The CDR3 is 14 residues long. The germline V and J ends were trimmed by 0 bases and 1 base, with 7 bases remaining between them. Germline V gene lookup returns CDR1 SGHRS and CDR2 YFSETQ. The CDR3 region is CASSLAGFNYGYTF. CDR3 nucleotide sequence: TGCGCCAGCAGCTTGGCCGGGTTTAACTATGGCTACACCTTC.

The rearrangement uses TRBV5-4 and TRBJ1-5, with D perhaps TRBD1 (5 bases). Germline values: CDR1 SGHNT, CDR2 YYREEE (reference sequence). The CDR3 sequence is 13 residues long. V dropped 7 bases and J dropped 3 bases, with 11 bases sitting between them. CDR3 nucleotide sequence: TGTGCCAGCGCTGAGGGGTTCAATCAGCCCCAGCATTTT. It yields the protein CASAEGFNQPQHF.

This rearrangement joins TRBV28 to TRBJ1-2; D gene ambiguous. Germline V CDR1 and CDR2: MDHEN, SYDVKM. Trimming took off 2 bases at V and 1 base at J, with 14 bases between the two ends. This CDR3 comprises 16 residues. The CDR3 nucleotides read TGTGCCAGCAGTTTAATGGTGTCGGCCGATAACTATGGCTACACCTTC. It codes for CASSLMVSADNYGYTF.

The gene calls are TRBV7-3 and TRBJ2-2; 14 nucleotides line up with TRBD2. This CDR3 comprises 17 residues. Germline CDR1 reads SGHTA; CDR2 reads FQGTGA. Trimming at V came to 0 bases and at J to 5 bases, leaving 2 bases not matched to a gene. CDR3 sequence: CASSLTGLAGGTGELFF. CDR3 coding DNA: TGTGCCAGCAGCTTAACAGGACTAGCGGGAGGAACCGGGGAGCTGTTTTTT.

This clone was found once. J is TRBJ2-3 and V is TRBV9; TRBD2 aligns across 8 bases. Looked up from germline, CDR1 is SGDLS and CDR2 is YYNGEE. The CDR3 sequence is 16 residues long. Unmatched junction bases numbered 12, after V lost 3 bases and J lost 6 bases. As DNA, the CDR3 is TGTGCCAGCAGCGGAACCCCAGGGATAGCGGGGGATACGCAGTATTTT. Protein: CASSGTPGIAGDTQYF.

The chain couples TRBV6-1 to TRBJ1-5; 7 bases agree with TRBD1. Germline assignment: CDR1 MNHNS and CDR2 SASEGT. V dropped 7 bases and J dropped 2; count of bases not matched to a gene: 5. CDR3 length: 14 residues. The CDR3 DNA follows: TGTGCCAGCACCCGTGACAGGGGCAATCAGCCCCAGCATTTT. This encodes CASTRDRGNQPQHF.

This clone was detected only once. CDR3 in amino acids: CASSEALVPFELFF. The CDR3 region has the DNA TGTGCCAGCAGTGAAGCGCTTGTTCCTTTCGAGCTGTTTTTT. This chain connects TRBV2 to TRBJ2-2; D ambiguous. The CDR3 spans 14 residues. V was clipped by 0 bases and J by 11 bases, with 13 bases between them. Germline CDR1 reads SNHLY; CDR2 reads FYNNEI.

Written as DNA, the CDR3 is TGTGCCAGCAGCATGACGGGGACTCTCACCGAGCAGTACTTC. Translation gives CASSMTGTLTEQYF. The chain uses TRBV9 and TRBJ2-7, with D perhaps matching TRBD2 (6 bases). The CDR3 is 14 residues long. CDR1 is SGDLS and CDR2 is YYNGEE in the germline V gene. The V end was cut by 4 bases, the J end by 6 bases, with 17 bases between.

The gene calls are TRBV10-2 and TRBJ2-7, with D possibly being TRBD1 (6 bases). The V end was cut by 4 bases, the J end by 6 bases, with 25 bases between. The CDR3 has 17 residues. CDR1 is WSHSY, CDR2 SAAADI, per germline. The CDR3: CASSAQKTTTGSGEQYF. The CDR3 DNA reads as TGCGCCAGCAGTGCCCAGAAGACGACTACAGGGTCGGGCGAGCAGTACTTC.

V and J are TRBV15 and TRBJ2-1, with D unresolved. V was pared by 2 bases and J by 8 bases, with 10 bases between. CDR1 is LNHNV, CDR2 YYDKDF, per germline (reference sequence). CDR3 length: 13 amino acids. The CDR3 DNA reads TGTGCCACCAGCAGAAGACCGGGCGATGAGCAGTTCTTC. Translating gives CATSRRPGDEQFF.

The CDR3 nucleotides read TGTGCCAGCAGCTCGGGGACAGGAAGAGGGATGAACACTGAAGCTTTCTTT. Its protein is CASSSGTGRGMNTEAFF. The V and J genes are TRBV11-3 and TRBJ1-1, with 8 bases matching TRBD1. J lost 0 bases, V lost 4 bases, and 10 bases had no gene match. This CDR3 region has 17 residues. Per germline, CDR1 SGHNT and CDR2 YENEEA.

V usage is TRBV27 and J usage is TRBJ1-3; 8 bases match TRBD1. In germline, CDR1 is MNHEY, CDR2 SMNVEV (reference sequence). The CDR3 runs to 16 residues. With 6 bases clipped from V and 0 bases from J, the junction kept 7 bases outside the gene matches. The CDR3 protein is CASRQGALHSGNTIYF. The CDR3 region has the DNA TGTGCCAGCAGGCAGGGGGCACTCCACTCTGGAAACACCATATATTTT.